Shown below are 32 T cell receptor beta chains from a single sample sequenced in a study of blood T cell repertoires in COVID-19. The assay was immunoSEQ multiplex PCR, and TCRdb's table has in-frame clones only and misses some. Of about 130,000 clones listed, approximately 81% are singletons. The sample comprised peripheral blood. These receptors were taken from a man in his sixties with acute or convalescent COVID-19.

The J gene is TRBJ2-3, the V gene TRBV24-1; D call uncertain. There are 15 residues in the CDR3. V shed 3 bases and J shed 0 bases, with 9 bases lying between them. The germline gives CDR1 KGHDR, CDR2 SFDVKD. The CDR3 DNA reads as TGTGCCACCAGTGATGCAATCACTAGCACAGATACGCAGTATTTT. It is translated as CATSDAITSTDTQYF.

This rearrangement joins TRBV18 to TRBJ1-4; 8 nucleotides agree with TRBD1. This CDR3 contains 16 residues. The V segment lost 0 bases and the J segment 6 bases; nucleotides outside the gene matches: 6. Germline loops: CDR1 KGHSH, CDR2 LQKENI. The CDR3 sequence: CASSPPNRGSDEKLFF. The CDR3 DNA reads TGTGCCAGCTCACCACCGAACAGGGGGAGTGATGAAAAACTGTTTTTT.

Written as DNA, the CDR3 is TGTGCCAGCAGCAATAACTATGGCTACACCTTC. Its protein is CASSNNYGYTF. The V and J genes are TRBV12-3 or TRBV12-4 and TRBJ1-2; no definite D call. Trimming shortened V by 6 bases and J by 1 base, and 3 bases separated the two germline ends. This CDR3 has 11 residues.

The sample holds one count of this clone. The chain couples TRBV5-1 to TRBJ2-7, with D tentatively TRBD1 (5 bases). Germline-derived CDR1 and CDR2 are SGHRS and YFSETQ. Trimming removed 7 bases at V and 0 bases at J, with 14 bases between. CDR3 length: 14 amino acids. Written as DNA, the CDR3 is TGCGCCAGCCAAGACAGACCGAGCTCCTACGAGCAGTACTTC. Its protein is CASQDRPSSYEQYF.

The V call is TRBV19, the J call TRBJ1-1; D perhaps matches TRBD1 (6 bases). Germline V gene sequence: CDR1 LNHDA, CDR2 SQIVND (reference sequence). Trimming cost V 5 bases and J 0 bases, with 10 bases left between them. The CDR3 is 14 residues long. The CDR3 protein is CASSLRQVNTEAFF. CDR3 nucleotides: TGTGCCAGTAGTCTCCGACAGGTGAACACTGAAGCTTTCTTT.

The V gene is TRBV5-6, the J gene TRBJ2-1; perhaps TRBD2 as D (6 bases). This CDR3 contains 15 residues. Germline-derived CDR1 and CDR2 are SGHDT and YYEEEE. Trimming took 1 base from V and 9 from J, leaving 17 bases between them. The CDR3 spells CASSLFLARAGEQFF. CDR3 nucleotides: TGTGCCAGCAGCTTGTTCCTAGCGAGGGCCGGTGAGCAGTTCTTC.

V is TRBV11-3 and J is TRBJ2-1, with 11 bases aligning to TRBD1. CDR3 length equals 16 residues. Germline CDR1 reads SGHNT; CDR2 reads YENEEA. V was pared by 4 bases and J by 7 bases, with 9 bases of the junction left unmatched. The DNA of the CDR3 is TGTGCCAGCAGCTCCTGGGAGGACAGGGGGCGGAATGAGCAGTTCTTC. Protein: CASSSWEDRGRNEQFF.

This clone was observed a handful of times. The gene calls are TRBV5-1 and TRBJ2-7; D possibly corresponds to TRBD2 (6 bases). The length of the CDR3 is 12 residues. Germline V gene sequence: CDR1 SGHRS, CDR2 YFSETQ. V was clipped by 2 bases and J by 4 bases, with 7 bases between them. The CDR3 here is CASSFGGYEQYF. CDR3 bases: TGCGCCAGCAGCTTCGGAGGGTACGAGCAGTACTTC. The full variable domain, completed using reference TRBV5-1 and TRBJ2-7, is KAGVTQTPRYLIKTRGQQVTLSCSPISGHRSVSWYQQTPGQGLQFLFEYFSETQRNKGNFPGRFSGRQFSNSRSEMNVSTLELGDSALYLCASSFGGYEQYFGPGTRLTVT.

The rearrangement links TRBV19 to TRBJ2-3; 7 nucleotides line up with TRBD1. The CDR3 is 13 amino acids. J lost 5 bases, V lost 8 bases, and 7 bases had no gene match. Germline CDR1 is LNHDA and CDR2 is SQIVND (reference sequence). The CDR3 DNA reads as TGTGCCAGTTCTGGACAGGAAGGAGATACGCAGTATTTT. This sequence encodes CASSGQEGDTQYF.

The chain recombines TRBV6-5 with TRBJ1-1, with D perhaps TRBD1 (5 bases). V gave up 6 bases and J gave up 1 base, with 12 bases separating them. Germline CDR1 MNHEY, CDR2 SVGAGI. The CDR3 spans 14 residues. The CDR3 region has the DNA TGTGCCAGCAGCTTACCTCAGGGGAACACTGAAGCTTTCTTT. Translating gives CASSLPQGNTEAFF.

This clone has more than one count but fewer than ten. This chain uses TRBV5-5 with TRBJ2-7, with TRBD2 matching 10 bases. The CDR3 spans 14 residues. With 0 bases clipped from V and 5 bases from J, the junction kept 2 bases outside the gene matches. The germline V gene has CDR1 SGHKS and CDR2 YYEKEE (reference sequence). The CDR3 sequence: CASSLALAGHEQYF. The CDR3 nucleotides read TGTGCCAGCAGCTTGGCACTAGCGGGGCACGAGCAGTACTTC.

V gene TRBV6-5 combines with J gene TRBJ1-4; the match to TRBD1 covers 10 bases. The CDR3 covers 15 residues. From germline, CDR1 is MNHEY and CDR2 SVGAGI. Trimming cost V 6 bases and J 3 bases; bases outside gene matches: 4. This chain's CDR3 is CASRPDRGPNEKLFF. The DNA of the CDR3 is TGTGCCAGCAGACCCGACAGGGGGCCTAATGAAAAACTGTTTTTT.

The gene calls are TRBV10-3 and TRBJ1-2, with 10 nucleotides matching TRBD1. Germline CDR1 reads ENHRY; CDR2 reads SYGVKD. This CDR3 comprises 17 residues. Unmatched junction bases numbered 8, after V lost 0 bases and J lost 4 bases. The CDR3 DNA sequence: TGTGCCATCAGTGAGTCCCCGACAGGGGGCAGGGGCTATGGCTACACCTTC. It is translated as CAISESPTGGRGYGYTF.

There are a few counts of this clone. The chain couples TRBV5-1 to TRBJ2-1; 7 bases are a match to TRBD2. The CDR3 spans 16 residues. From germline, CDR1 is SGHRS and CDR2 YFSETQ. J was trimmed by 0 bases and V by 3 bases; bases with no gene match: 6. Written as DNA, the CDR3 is TGCGCCAGCAGCTACCGACTAGCCGACTCCTACAATGAGCAGTTCTTC. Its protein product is CASSYRLADSYNEQFF.

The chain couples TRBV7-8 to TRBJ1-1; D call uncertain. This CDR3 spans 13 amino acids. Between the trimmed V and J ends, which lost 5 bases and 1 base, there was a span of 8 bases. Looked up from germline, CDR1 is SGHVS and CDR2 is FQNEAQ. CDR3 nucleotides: TGTGCCAGCAGCCGGATGAGGAACACTGAAGCTTTCTTT. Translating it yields CASSRMRNTEAFF.

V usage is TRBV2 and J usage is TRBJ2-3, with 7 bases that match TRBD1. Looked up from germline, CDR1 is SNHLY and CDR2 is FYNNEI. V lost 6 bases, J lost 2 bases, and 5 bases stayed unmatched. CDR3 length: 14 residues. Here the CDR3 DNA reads TGTGCCAGCAGACGACAGGGATCCACAGATACGCAGTATTTT. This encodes CASRRQGSTDTQYF.

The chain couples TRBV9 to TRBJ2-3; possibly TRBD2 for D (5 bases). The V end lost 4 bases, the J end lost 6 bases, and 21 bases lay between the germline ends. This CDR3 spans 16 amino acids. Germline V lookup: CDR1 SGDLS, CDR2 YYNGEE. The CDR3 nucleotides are TGTGCCAGCAGCCCCCGGGATAGCCGGGTTCGCGATACGCAGTATTTT. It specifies CASSPRDSRVRDTQYF. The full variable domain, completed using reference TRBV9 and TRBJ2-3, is DSGVTQTPKHLITATGQRVTLRCSPRSGDLSVYWYQQSLDQGLQFLIQYYNGEERAKGNILERFSAQQFPDLHSELNLSSLELGDSALYFCASSPRDSRVRDTQYFGPGTRLTVL.

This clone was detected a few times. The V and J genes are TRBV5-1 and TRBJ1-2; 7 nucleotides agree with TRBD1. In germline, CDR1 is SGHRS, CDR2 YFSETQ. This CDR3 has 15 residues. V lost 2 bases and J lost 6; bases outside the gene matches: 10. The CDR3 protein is CASSLTYRDSHGYTF. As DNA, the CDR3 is TGCGCCAGCAGCTTAACCTACCGGGACAGCCATGGCTACACCTTC.

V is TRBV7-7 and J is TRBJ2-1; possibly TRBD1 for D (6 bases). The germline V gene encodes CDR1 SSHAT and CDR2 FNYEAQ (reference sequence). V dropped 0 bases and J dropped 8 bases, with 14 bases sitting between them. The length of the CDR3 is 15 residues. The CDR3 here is CASSLAGQGNYEQFF. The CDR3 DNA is TGTGCCAGCAGCTTAGCGGGACAAGGAAATTATGAGCAGTTCTTC.

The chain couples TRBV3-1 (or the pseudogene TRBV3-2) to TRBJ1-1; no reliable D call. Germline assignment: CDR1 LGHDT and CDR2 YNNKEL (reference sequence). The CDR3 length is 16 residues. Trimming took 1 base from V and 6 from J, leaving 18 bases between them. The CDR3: CASSQGHAGGVAEAFF. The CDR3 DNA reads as TGTGCCAGCAGCCAAGGACACGCGGGCGGGGTCGCTGAAGCTTTCTTT.

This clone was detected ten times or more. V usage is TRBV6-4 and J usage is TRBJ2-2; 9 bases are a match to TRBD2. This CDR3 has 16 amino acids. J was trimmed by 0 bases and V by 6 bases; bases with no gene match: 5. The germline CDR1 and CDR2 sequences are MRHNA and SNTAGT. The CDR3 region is CASSGGTSSNTGELFF. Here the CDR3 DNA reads TGTGCCAGCAGCGGAGGGACTAGCTCGAACACCGGGGAGCTGTTTTTT.

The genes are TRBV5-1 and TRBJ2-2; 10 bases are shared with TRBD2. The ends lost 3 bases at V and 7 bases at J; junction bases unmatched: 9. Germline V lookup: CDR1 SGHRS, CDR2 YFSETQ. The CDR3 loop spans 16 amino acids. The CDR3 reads CASSYLAGVADGELFF. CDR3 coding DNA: TGCGCCAGCAGCTACCTAGCGGGAGTAGCTGACGGGGAGCTGTTTTTT.

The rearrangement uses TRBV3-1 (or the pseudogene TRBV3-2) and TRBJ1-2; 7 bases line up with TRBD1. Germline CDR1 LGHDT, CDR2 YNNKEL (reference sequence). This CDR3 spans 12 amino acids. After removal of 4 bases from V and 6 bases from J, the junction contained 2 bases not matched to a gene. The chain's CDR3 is CASSPGGNGYTF. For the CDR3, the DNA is TGTGCCAGCAGCCCAGGGGGGAATGGCTACACCTTC.

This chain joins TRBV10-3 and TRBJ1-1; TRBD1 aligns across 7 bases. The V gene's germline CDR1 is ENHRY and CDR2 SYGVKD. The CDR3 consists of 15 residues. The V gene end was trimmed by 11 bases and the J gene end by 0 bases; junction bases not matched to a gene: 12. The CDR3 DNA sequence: TGTGCCGCCGCACAGGGGTTAGATATGAACACTGAAGCTTTCTTT. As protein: CAAAQGLDMNTEAFF.

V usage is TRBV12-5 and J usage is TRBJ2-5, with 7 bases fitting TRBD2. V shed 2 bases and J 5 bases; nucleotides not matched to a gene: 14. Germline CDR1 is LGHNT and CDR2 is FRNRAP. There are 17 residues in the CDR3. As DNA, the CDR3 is TGTGCTAGTGGTTTGCAAAAGAACCGCGGGAGAGGGGAGACCCAGTACTTC. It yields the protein CASGLQKNRGRGETQYF.

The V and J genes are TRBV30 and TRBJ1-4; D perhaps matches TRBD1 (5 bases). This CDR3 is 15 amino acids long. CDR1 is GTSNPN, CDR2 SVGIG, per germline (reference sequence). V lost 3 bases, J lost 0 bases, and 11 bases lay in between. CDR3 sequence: CAWSPWGATNEKLFF. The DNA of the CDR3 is TGTGCCTGGAGCCCATGGGGGGCAACTAATGAAAAACTGTTTTTT. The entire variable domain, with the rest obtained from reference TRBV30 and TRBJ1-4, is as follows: SQTIHQWPATLVQPVGSPLSLECTVEGTSNPNLYWYRQAAGRGLQLLFYSVGIGQISSEVPQNLSASRPQDRQFILSSKKLLLSDSGFYLCAWSPWGATNEKLFFGSGTQLSVL.

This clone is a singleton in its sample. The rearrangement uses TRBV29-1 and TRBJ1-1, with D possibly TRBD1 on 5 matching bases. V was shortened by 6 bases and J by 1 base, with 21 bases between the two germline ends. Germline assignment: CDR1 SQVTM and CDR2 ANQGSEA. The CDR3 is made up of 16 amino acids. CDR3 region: CSVAPGQDTANTEAFF. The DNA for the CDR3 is TGCAGCGTGGCGCCAGGGCAGGACACCGCGAACACTGAAGCTTTCTTT.

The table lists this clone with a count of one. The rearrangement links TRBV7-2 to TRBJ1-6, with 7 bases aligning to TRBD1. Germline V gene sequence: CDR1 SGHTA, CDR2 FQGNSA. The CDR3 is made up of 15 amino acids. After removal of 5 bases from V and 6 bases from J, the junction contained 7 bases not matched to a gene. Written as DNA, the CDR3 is TGTGCCAGCAGCGGCCGGACAGGCGGTAATTCACCCCTCCACTTT. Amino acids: CASSGRTGGNSPLHF.

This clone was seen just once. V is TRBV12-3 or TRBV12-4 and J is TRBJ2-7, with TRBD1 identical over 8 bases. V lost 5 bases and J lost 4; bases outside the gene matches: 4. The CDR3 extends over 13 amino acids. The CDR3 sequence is CASSRTGTYEQYF. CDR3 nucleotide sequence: TGTGCCAGCAGTCGGACAGGGACGTACGAGCAGTACTTC.

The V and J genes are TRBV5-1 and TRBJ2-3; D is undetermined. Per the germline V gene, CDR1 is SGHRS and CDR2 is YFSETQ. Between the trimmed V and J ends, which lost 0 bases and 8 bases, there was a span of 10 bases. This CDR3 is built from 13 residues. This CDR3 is CASSLDDRGTQYF. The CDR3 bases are TGCGCCAGCAGCTTGGACGACCGCGGTACGCAGTATTTT.

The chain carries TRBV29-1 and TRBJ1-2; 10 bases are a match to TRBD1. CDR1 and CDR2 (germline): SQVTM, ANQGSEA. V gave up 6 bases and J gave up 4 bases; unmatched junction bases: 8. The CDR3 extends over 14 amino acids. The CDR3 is CSVYTGTGVYGYTF. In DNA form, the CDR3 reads TGCAGCGTATACACCGGGACAGGGGTCTATGGCTACACCTTC.

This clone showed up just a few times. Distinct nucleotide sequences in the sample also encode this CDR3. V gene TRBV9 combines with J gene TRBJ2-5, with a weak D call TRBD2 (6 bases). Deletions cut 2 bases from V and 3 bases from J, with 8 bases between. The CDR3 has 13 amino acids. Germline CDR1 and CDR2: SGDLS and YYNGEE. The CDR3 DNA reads TGTGCCAGCAGCGTGGGACTGGAAGAGACCCAGTACTTC. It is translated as CASSVGLEETQYF. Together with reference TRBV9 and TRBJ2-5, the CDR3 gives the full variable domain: DSGVTQTPKHLITATGQRVTLRCSPRSGDLSVYWYQQSLDQGLQFLIQYYNGEERAKGNILERFSAQQFPDLHSELNLSSLELGDSALYFCASSVGLEETQYFGPGTRLLVL.